This TCR beta chain was captured in a study of identical twins. Each CDR3 protein gets one entry after TCRdb re-called the 5' RACE reads with MiXCR. The sample yields about 480,000 distinct CDR3 sequences, approximately 15% seen once. This clonotype was detected ten times or more. The antigen is unknown. After removal of 3 bases from V and 7 bases from J, the junction contained 12 bases not matched to a gene. CDR3 length equals 15 residues. Germline V CDR1 and CDR2: MDHEN, SYDVKM. Study results and caveats: Weaker excess sharing between twins was seen in beta out-of-frame sequences.

The same specimen was also included in a second study, on yellow fever vaccine responses in identical twins.

The material sequenced was CD4+ T cells sorted from blood. This sequence joins TRBV28 and TRBJ2-7, with TRBD1 matching over 7 bases. The clonotype originates from a woman aged 18-29 years in good health. CDR3 DNA: TGTGCCAGCAGTTTTTTTGACAGGGCCGCCGGAGAGCAGTACTTC. Translation gives CASSFFDRAAGEQYF.